The entry below describes one TCR beta chain. Original data processing: Amplified reference gene primers provided the basis for estimating nucleated cell counts. Some clones are missing from TCRdb's copy, which holds only in-frame ones; the method was immunoSEQ multiplex PCR. Clonal size and the V and J genes are those of that table, whereas D and trimming came from the DNA. The table includes 200,000 to 300,000 clones, about 91% detected once. V shed 1 base and J shed 3 bases, with 9 bases lying between them. Germline V gives CDR1 SGHAT, CDR2 FQNNGV. The CDR3 extends over 14 amino acids. This entry belongs to a study of blood T cell repertoires in COVID-19. Background on the study: Samples taken during acute and convalescent COVID-19 were collected in the United States, Italy and Spain. T cells, B-cell-depleted T cells, or PBMCs supplied cDNA or gDNA.

V and J are TRBV11-2 and TRBJ1-2; D uncertain. The receptor was isolated from a man at least 80 years old with acute or convalescent COVID-19. The sequenced sample was peripheral blood. The CDR3 region is CASSLGQAHYGYTF. CDR3 coding DNA: TGTGCCAGCAGCTTAGGCCAGGCCCACTATGGCTACACCTTC.